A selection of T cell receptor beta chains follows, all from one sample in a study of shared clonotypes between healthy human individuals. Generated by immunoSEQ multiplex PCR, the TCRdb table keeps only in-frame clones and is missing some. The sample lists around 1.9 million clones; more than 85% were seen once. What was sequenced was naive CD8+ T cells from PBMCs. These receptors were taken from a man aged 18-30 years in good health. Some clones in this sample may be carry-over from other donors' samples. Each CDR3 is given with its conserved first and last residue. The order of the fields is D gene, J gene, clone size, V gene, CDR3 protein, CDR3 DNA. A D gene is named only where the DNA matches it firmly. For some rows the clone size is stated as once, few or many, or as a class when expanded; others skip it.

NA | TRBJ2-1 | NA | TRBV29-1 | CSVDTTTDLISYNEQFF | TGCAGCGTTGACACAACGACAGACCTGATCTCCTACAATGAGCAGTTCTTC
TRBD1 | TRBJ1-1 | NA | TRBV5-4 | CASSLGGGQGNEAFF | TGTGCCAGCAGCTTGGGGGGGGGACAGGGAAATGAAGCTTTCTTT
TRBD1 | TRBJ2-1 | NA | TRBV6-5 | CASTVDRRSYNEQFF | TGTGCCAGCACCGTGGACAGGAGATCCTACAATGAGCAGTTCTTC
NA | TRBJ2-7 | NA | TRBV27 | CASRGRTSAPGNYYEQYF | TGTGCCAGCAGAGGCCGTACATCCGCGCCTGGTAATTACTACGAGCAGTACTTC
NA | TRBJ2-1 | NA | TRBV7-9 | CASKGGSEQFF | TGTGCCAGCAAGGGAGGTAGTGAGCAGTTCTTC
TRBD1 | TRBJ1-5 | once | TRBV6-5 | CASSPGTGVQPQHF | TGTGCCAGCAGCCCCGGGACAGGGGTTCAGCCCCAGCATTTT
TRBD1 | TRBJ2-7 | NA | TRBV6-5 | CASSYSRTGDEQYF | TGTGCCAGCAGTTACTCGAGGACAGGGGACGAGCAGTACTTC
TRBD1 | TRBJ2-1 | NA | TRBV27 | CASSLQTGGLGNEQFF | TGTGCCAGCAGTTTACAGACAGGGGGTTTGGGCAATGAGCAGTTCTTC
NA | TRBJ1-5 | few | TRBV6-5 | CASSLQGFSQPQHF | TGTGCCAGCAGTCTTCAGGGATTTAGTCAGCCCCAGCATTTT
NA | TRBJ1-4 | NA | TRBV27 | CASSPHRDTNEKLFF | TGTGCCAGCAGTCCCCACAGGGACACTAATGAAAAACTGTTTTTT
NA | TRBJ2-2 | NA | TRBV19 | CASSPSRDITLGELFF | TGTGCCAGTAGTCCAAGTCGGGACATAACGCTCGGGGAGCTGTTTTTT
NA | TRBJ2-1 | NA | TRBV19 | CASSIVQGLEQFF | TGTGCCAGTAGTATAGTACAGGGCCTTGAGCAGTTCTTC
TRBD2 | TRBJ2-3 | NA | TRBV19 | CASSITSGGTDTQYF | TGTGCCAGTAGTATAACTAGCGGGGGGACAGATACGCAGTATTTT
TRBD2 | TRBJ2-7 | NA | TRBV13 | CASSLGAPPSGSYEQYF | TGTGCCAGCAGCTTAGGCGCCCCCCCTAGCGGGAGCTACGAGCAGTACTTC
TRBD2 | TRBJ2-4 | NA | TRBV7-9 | CASSFSAGGPYKNIQYF | TGTGCCAGCAGCTTTTCTGCGGGAGGGCCTTACAAAAACATTCAGTACTTC
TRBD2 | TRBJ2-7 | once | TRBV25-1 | CAQISGRPPYEQYF | TGTGCCCAGATTAGCGGGAGACCGCCCTACGAGCAGTACTTC
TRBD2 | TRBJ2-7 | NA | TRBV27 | CASSWASGDYEQYF | TGTGCCAGCAGTTGGGCTAGCGGGGACTACGAGCAGTACTTC
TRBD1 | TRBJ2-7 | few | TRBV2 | CASSIRDRAYEQYF | TGTGCCAGCAGTATCCGGGACAGGGCCTACGAGCAGTACTTC
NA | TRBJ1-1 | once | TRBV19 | CASSIGGGGKNTEAFF | TGTGCCAGTAGTATTGGAGGGGGGGGGAAGAACACTGAAGCTTTCTTT
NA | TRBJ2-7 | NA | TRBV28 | CASSFGKTISYEQYF | TGTGCCAGCAGTTTTGGAAAGACAATCTCCTACGAGCAGTACTTC
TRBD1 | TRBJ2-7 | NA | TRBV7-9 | CASSPRQGAAYEQYF | TGTGCCAGCAGCCCTAGACAGGGGGCGGCCTACGAGCAGTACTTC
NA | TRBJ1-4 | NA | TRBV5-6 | CASSVSHGGGPREKLFF | TGTGCCAGCAGCGTTTCCCATGGGGGTGGGCCTCGGGAAAAACTGTTTTTT